This paragraph covers one TCR beta chain sequence. Its antigen is still unknown. One end of the junction fails to match germline, which may point to a read error. This sample's RNA came from whole unsorted tissue. The germline gives CDR1 SQVTM, CDR2 ANQGSEA. CDR3 length: 13 residues. The library came from three nested PCR rounds adapted from ARM-PCR protocols. TCRdb re-called the multiplex PCR reads through MiXCR, storing one row per CDR3 protein. This sample has under 250,000 distinct CDR3 sequences, with approximately 74% found just once. These data come from a study of tumor and adjacent non-tumor tissue in lung cancer. Background on the study: Patients comprised eleven to twelve adenocarcinoma, a couple of squamous cell carcinoma and 1 small cell lung cancer. Aged about 30 to 85 years, patients included approximately 11 men and five or six women with stage I to III disease. The study, taken as a whole, reports: Significantly higher TCR diversity was found in tumor than normal lung. Normal lung showed higher cumulative top 100 clone frequency than tumor.

The receptor's source is a man aged 60 to 69 with non-small cell lung cancer. This chain connects TRBV29-1 to TRBJ1-4, with D possibly TRBD1 on 5 matching bases. Input material: lung tumor tissue. The CDR3 DNA is TGCAACGTTGGGGCCGGCAAGAATGAAAAACAGTTTTTT. This sequence encodes CNVGAGKNEKQFF.